This TCR beta chain was documented in a study of control samples from healthy donors and cancer patients. Profiling relied on immunoSEQ multiplex PCR, and the TCRdb table lists in-frame clones only, not all of them. Among around 110,000 clones listed, around 90% were seen once. The CDR3 length is 14 residues. Germline V CDR1 and CDR2: LNHDA, SQIVND (reference sequence). V lost 3 bases to trimming and J lost 5 bases, with 13 bases between them. The clonotype comes from a woman aged 65 to 85 in good health. Sequenced input: blood. The chain recombines TRBV19 with TRBJ2-5; D possibly corresponds to TRBD1 (5 bases). CDR3 protein: CASSMDKTIETQYF. The CDR3 region has the DNA TGTGCCAGTAGTATGGACAAGACAATCGAGACCCAGTACTTC. Based on the CDR3 plus reference TRBV19 and TRBJ2-5, the full variable domain is DGGITQSPKYLFRKEGQNVTLSCEQNLNHDAMYWYRQDPGQGLRLIYYSQIVNDFQKGDIAEGYSVSREKKESFPLTVTSAQKNPTAFYLCASSMDKTIETQYFGPGTRLLVL.